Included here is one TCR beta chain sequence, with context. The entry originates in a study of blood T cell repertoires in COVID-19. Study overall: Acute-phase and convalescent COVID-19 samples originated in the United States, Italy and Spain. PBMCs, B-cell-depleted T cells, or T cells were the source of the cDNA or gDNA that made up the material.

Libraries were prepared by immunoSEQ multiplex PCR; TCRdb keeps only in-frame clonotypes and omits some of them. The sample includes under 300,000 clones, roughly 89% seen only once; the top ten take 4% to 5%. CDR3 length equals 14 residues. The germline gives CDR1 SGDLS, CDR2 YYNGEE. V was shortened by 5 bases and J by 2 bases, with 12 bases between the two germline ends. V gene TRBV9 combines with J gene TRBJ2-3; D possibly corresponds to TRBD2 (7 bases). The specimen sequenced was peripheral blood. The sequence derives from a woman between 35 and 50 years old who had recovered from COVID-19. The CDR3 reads CASSIGGATDTQYF. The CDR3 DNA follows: TGTGCCAGCAGTATAGGGGGGGCCACAGATACGCAGTATTTT.